This T cell receptor beta chain came from a study of T cell repertoires in cytomegalovirus infection. General study findings and limits: Dominating the ex vivo response were HLA-C-restricted CMV-specific TCR beta clonotypes. Cumulative public TCR beta family frequency identified carriers of CMV plus the relevant HLA.

Of note for this clonotype: Its antigen remains unknown.

MiXCR, run by TCRdb on the reads, gives a single entry per CDR3 protein. The sample holds about 530,000 distinct CDR3 sequences; approximately 26% are singletons and the top ten take less than 15%. This CDR3 has 15 residues. V lost 6 bases, J lost 6 bases, and 12 bases stayed unmatched. Germline assignment: CDR1 MDHEN and CDR2 SYDVKM. This receptor was obtained from a human donor in good health (CMV status not recorded). Some clones in this sample may be carry-over from other donors' samples. Sequenced material: PBMCs. This rearrangement joins TRBV28 to TRBJ2-7; TRBD1 agrees at 9 bases. This CDR3 reads CASSLPGQGVGEQYF. The CDR3 DNA sequence: TGTGCCAGCAGCCTACCGGGACAGGGTGTTGGCGAGCAGTACTTC.